The 19 T cell receptor beta chains in this list originate from one sample, sequenced in a study of identical twins' blood T cells. TCRdb re-called the 5' RACE reads with MiXCR, one entry per CDR3 protein. The sample has 300,000 to 450,000 distinct CDR3 sequences; 28% are singletons. The sequenced sample was PBMCs. The receptors come from a woman aged 18 to 55 in good health.

Remarks on this clonotype: It may be a read error: a sequence one base away is much more abundant. The genes are TRBV2 and TRBJ1-1; D unclear. The CDR3 runs 15 residues. CDR1 and CDR2 (germline): SNHLY, FYNNEI. CDR3 nucleotide sequence: TGTGCCAGCAGTGAAATAGGGCCGGGGAACACTGAATCTTTCTTT. Residues: CASSEIGPGNTESFF.

The chain joins TRBV7-9 to TRBJ2-2; D gene unclear. CDR3 length: 14 amino acids. Germline V gives CDR1 SEHNR, CDR2 FQNEAQ (reference sequence). Trimming took 2 bases from V and 4 from J, leaving 8 bases between them. CDR3 coding DNA: TGTGCCAGCAGCTTATTTACTATCACCGGGGAGCTGTTTTTT. As protein: CASSLFTITGELFF.

In this sample, this clonotype turned up a few times. The V and J genes are TRBV12-3 or TRBV12-4 and TRBJ2-5; the D is unclear. This CDR3 is built from 14 residues. V was trimmed by 3 bases and J by 0 bases, leaving 8 bases between them. This chain's CDR3 is CASSFLPNQETQYF. DNA for the CDR3: TGTGCCAGCAGTTTTTTACCGAACCAAGAGACCCAGTACTTC.

This chain links TRBV6-1 with TRBJ2-3; a possible D gene is TRBD1 (5 bases). Trimming cost V 6 bases and J 0 bases, with 10 bases left between them. CDR3 length equals 14 residues. Germline V gives CDR1 MNHNS, CDR2 SASEGT. CDR3 loop: CASSRTSSTDTQYF. The CDR3 DNA reads TGTGCCAGCAGCCGGACATCTAGCACAGATACGCAGTATTTT.

This clonotype occurred a few times. The chain carries TRBV13 and TRBJ1-5, with D perhaps TRBD1 (6 bases). V lost 5 bases and J 7 bases, leaving 12 bases between the germline ends. The CDR3 length is 13 residues. Looked up from germline, CDR1 is PRHDT and CDR2 is FYEKMQ (reference sequence). The CDR3, as DNA: TGTGCCAGCAGCATGGGACACCAGCAGCCCCAGCATTTT. Its translation: CASSMGHQQPQHF.

As regards this clonotype: A read error may account for a junction end that differs from germline. V is TRBV7-9 and J is TRBJ1-1; D remains ambiguous. Germline V gene sequence: CDR1 SEHNR, CDR2 FQNEAQ (reference sequence). The CDR3 covers 13 residues. This CDR3 is CASSPRQNIEAFF. CDR3 DNA sequence: TGTGCCAGCAGCCCTAGACAAAACATTGAAGCTTTCTTT.

This clonotype was seen only a few times. The rearrangement links TRBV28 to TRBJ2-3, with 8 nucleotides matching TRBD2. CDR1 and CDR2 from the germline V gene are MDHEN and SYDVKM. The CDR3 is made up of 15 amino acids. The V segment lost 8 bases and the J segment 4 bases; nucleotides outside the gene matches: 11. DNA of the CDR3: TGTGCCAGCGCCCGGGGCGGGGGGAGGGCAGATACGCAGTATTTT. The encoded protein is CASARGGGRADTQYF. Drawing the rest from reference TRBV28 and TRBJ2-3, the complete variable domain is DVKVTQSSRYLVKRTGEKVFLECVQDMDHENMFWYRQDPGLGLRLIYFSYDVKMKEKGDIPEGYSVSREKKERFSLILESASTNQTSMYLCASARGGGRADTQYFGPGTRLTVL.

The rearrangement links TRBV5-6 to TRBJ1-2; TRBD1 aligns across 7 bases. Germline V gene lookup returns CDR1 SGHDT and CDR2 YYEEEE. The J segment lost 3 bases and the V segment lost 5 bases, leaving 7 bases of the junction unmatched. The CDR3 consists of 14 residues. Here the CDR3 DNA reads TGTGCCAGCAGTATCAGGGGGAGTGACTATGGCTACACCTTC. Amino acid sequence: CASSIRGSDYGYTF.

Of note for this clonotype: One junction end does not reproduce the germline sequence, and a read error may be involved. CDR3 sequence: CAGNTALRGYSF. In nucleotides, the CDR3 is TGTGCCGGCAATACAGCCCTTCGGGGCTACAGCTTC. The chain uses TRBV2 and TRBJ1-2; D may be TRBD1 (5 bases). CDR3 length: 12 residues. Germline-derived CDR1 and CDR2 are SNHLY and FYNNEI.

In its sample, this clonotype was seen a few times. V usage is TRBV6-2 or TRBV6-3 and J usage is TRBJ2-5; D assignment may be TRBD1 or TRBD2 (5 bases each). The germline CDR1 and CDR2 sequences are MNHEY and SVGEGT. Trimming shortened V by 6 bases and J by 4 bases, and 15 bases separated the two germline ends. The CDR3 consists of 14 residues. CDR3 amino acids: CASRYSGGRETQYF. The CDR3 DNA sequence: TGTGCCAGCAGATATTCTGGGGGACGAGAGACCCAGTACTTC.

The rearrangement links TRBV3-1 to TRBJ1-6; 7 bases align to TRBD1. The CDR3 is 18 amino acids. Germline CDR1 is LGHDT and CDR2 is YNNKEL (reference sequence). J was trimmed by 7 bases and V by 0 bases; bases with no gene match: 12. CDR3 protein: CASSQDWGRGGTNSPLHF. The DNA of the CDR3 is TGTGCCAGCAGCCAAGATTGGGGCAGGGGGGGTACCAATTCACCCCTCCACTTT.

There are a few counts of this clonotype. The V and J genes are TRBV20-1 and TRBJ2-7; 9 bases line up with TRBD2. Germline-derived CDR1 and CDR2 are DFQATT and SNEGSKA (reference sequence). The CDR3 spans 14 residues. The ends lost 3 bases at V and 2 bases at J; junction bases unmatched: 5. CDR3 in DNA: TGCAGTGCTAGGACTAGCGGCGTCGCCTACGAGCAGTACTTC. It encodes CSARTSGVAYEQYF.

This clonotype occurred a few times. The chain uses TRBV7-2 and TRBJ2-1; D is ambiguous. The germline V gene encodes CDR1 SGHTA and CDR2 FQGNSA. The CDR3 has 16 residues. The V gene lost 4 bases and the J gene lost 0 bases, with 13 bases spanning the gap. The chain's CDR3 is CASSYGPSSSYNEQFF. The CDR3 coding sequence is TGTGCCAGCAGCTACGGACCGTCTAGCTCCTACAATGAGCAGTTCTTC.

This chain links TRBV2 with TRBJ2-7, with 7 bases identical to TRBD2. This CDR3 comprises 14 residues. After removal of 10 bases from V and 1 base from J, the junction contained 10 bases not matched to a gene. Germline CDR1 and CDR2: SNHLY and FYNNEI. Written as DNA, the CDR3 is TGTGCCATCCACCGACTAGCCGATTCCTACGAGCAGTACTTC. Its protein product is CAIHRLADSYEQYF.

This clonotype was seen once. A read error may be the cause here, since a much bigger clone is one base away. The chain has TRBV12-3 or TRBV12-4 and TRBJ1-1; the D is unclear. The CDR3 covers 13 residues. V lost 7 bases to trimming and J lost 1 base, with 10 bases between them. CDR3 coding DNA: TGTGCCAGCATTTTGTTTGGGAACACTGAAGCTTTCTTT. Amino acids: CASILFGNTEAFF.

This clonotype showed up just a few times. The chain employs TRBV5-1 and TRBJ2-3, with a weak D call TRBD1 (6 bases). The V and J ends lost 8 bases and 6 bases respectively, with 19 bases between them. The CDR3 totals 14 residues. From germline, CDR1 is SGHRS and CDR2 YFSETQ. CDR3 sequence reads: CASRTGTRWDTQYF. CDR3 bases: TGCGCCAGTCGTACCGGGACACGGTGGGATACGCAGTATTTT. Drawing the rest from reference TRBV5-1 and TRBJ2-3, the complete variable domain is KAGVTQTPRYLIKTRGQQVTLSCSPISGHRSVSWYQQTPGQGLQFLFEYFSETQRNKGNFPGRFSGRQFSNSRSEMNVSTLELGDSALYLCASRTGTRWDTQYFGPGTRLTVL.

The gene calls are TRBV7-9 and TRBJ1-1; a weak D match, TRBD1 (6 bases). The V gene lost 6 bases and the J gene lost 1 base, with 12 bases spanning the gap. This CDR3 contains 14 residues. CDR1 is SEHNR and CDR2 is FQNEAQ in the germline V gene (reference sequence). The DNA of the CDR3 is TGTGCCAGCAGGTTACAGGGTCAGAACACTGAAGCTTTCTTT. Protein sequence: CASRLQGQNTEAFF. The variable domain in full, with the rest retrieved from reference TRBV7-9 and TRBJ1-1, is DTGVSQNPRHKITKRGQNVTFRCDPISEHNRLYWYRQTLGQGPEFLTYFQNEAQLEKSRLLSDRFSAERPKGSFSTLEIQRTEQGDSAMYLCASRLQGQNTEAFFGQGTRLTVV.

The chain is built from TRBV6-1 and TRBJ2-7; D gene uncertain. Trimming cost V 3 bases and J 12 bases, with 15 bases left between them. The CDR3 length is 12 residues. Germline loops: CDR1 MNHNS, CDR2 SASEGT. DNA for the CDR3: TGTGCCAGCAGTGATGGCCTTCCCTGGGGGTACTTC. It translates to CASSDGLPWGYF.

This clonotype was counted between two and nine times. The V and J genes are TRBV29-1 and TRBJ1-1; no definite D call. This CDR3 has 13 residues. Trimming pared 7 bases from V and 0 bases from J, leaving 12 bases between. Germline assignment: CDR1 SQVTM and CDR2 ANQGSEA. The CDR3 DNA sequence: TGCAGCGCCAGTGGGGTTTTGAACACTGAAGCTTTCTTT. It codes for CSASGVLNTEAFF.